This T cell receptor beta chain was obtained from a study of regulatory T cells in long-lasting Graves disease. This clonotype has at least ten counts. CDR3 regions were amplified by Arm-PCR using iRepertoire HTBI primers to build TCR beta libraries. MiXCR, run by TCRdb on the multiplex PCR reads, gives a single entry per CDR3 protein. Of a few hundred thousand distinct CDR3 sequences listed, approximately 15% are singletons. Regarding time point: newly diagnosed GD, antithyroid drugs for less than 3 months. PBMC-derived RNA was used for the TCR library. Patients of an endocrinology department in Xi'an, China, were included. V was shortened by 2 bases and J by 2 bases, with 7 bases between the two germline ends. Germline V gene sequence: CDR1 DFQATT, CDR2 SNEGSKA (reference sequence). This CDR3 has 13 residues. This same sample was also part of a study on T cells in Graves' hyperthyroidism and ophthalmopathy. This second study notes: Ophthalmopathy could be told apart from stable hyperthyroidism with a 13 V-J model.

The gene calls are TRBV20-1 and TRBJ1-5; D not certain. This TCR was recovered from a man aged 40-49 years with Graves disease. The sample here was peripheral blood mononuclear cells (PBMCs), taken at new diagnosis, from a patient treated with antithyroid drugs. CDR3 in amino acids: CSARWQGNQPQHF. The DNA for the CDR3 is TGCAGTGCTAGATGGCAGGGCAATCAGCCCCAGCATTTT.